The clone carrying this T cell receptor beta chain came up many times. The data originate from a study of regulatory T cells in long-lasting Graves disease. The time point: newly diagnosed GD, antithyroid drugs for less than 3 months. PBMC RNA served as the TCR library source. The CDR3 has 11 amino acids. The germline gives CDR1 SNHLY, CDR2 FYNNEI. The V and J ends lost 6 bases and 7 bases, in that order; junction bases with no gene match: 0. In building TCR beta libraries, iRepertoire HTBI primers were used together with Arm-PCR of CDR3 regions. One entry per CDR3 protein, called by TCRdb with MiXCR from the multiplex PCR reads. The sample records under 250,000 distinct CDR3 sequences, approximately 18% being singletons. This sample also belongs to another study, concerning T cells in Graves' hyperthyroidism and ophthalmopathy.

This sequence joins TRBV2 and TRBJ2-5; 9 nucleotides agree with TRBD2. This TCR was recovered from a woman aged 25-40 years with Graves disease. The sequencing used peripheral blood mononuclear cells (PBMCs), collected at new diagnosis, from a patient treated with antithyroid drugs. This CDR3 is CASRAGGTQYF. CDR3 in DNA: TGTGCCAGCAGAGCGGGAGGGACCCAGTACTTC.